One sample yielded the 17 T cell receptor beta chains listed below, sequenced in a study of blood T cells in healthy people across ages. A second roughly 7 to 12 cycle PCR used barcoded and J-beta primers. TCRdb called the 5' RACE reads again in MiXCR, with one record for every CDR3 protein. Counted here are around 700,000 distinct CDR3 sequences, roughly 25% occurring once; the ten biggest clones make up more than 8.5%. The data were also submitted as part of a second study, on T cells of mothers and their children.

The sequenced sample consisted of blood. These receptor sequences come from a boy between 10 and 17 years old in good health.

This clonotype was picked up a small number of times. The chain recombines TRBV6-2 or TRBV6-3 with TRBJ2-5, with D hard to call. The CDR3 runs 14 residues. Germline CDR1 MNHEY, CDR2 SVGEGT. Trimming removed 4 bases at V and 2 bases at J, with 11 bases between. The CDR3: CASSFWELQETQYF. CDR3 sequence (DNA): TGTGCCAGCAGTTTTTGGGAATTACAAGAGACCCAGTACTTC.

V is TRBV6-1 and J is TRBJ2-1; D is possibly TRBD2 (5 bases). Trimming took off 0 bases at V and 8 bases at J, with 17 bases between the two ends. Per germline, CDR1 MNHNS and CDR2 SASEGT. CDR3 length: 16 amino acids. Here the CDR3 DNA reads TGTGCCAGCAGTGAAGCACCCAGCGGAAGCGGCGATGAGCAGTTCTTC. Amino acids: CASSEAPSGSGDEQFF.

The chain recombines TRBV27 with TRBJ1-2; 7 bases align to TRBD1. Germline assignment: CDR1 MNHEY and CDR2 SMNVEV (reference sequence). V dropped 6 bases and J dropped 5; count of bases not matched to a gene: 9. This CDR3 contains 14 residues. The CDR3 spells CASSSGTDFYGYTF. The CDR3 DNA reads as TGTGCCAGCAGCTCCGGGACAGACTTTTATGGCTACACCTTC.

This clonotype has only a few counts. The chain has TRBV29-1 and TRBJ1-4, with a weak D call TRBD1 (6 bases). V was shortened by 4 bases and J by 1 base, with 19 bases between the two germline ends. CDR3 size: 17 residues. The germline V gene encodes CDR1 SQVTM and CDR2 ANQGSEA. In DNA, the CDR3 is TGCAGCGTTGGTCTCCTCGTACAGGGAAGAACTAATGAAAAACTGTTTTTT. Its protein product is CSVGLLVQGRTNEKLFF.

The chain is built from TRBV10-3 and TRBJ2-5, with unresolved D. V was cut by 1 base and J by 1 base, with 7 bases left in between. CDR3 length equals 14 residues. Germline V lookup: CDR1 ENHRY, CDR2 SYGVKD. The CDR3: CAISEWTVQETQYF. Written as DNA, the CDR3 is TGTGCCATCAGTGAGTGGACCGTCCAAGAGACCCAGTACTTC.

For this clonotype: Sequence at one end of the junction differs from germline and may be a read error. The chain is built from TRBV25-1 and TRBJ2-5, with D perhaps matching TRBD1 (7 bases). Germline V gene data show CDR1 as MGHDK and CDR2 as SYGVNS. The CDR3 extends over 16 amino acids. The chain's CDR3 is CGSSEYGGTAQETQYF. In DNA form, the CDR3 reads TGTGGCAGCAGTGAATATGGCGGGACAGCACAAGAGACCCAGTACTTC.

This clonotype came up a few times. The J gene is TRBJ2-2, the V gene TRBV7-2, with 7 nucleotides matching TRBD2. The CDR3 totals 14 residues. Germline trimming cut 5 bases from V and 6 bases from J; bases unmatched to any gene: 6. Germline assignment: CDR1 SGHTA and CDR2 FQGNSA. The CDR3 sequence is CASSKGLVPGELFF. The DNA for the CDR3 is TGTGCCAGCAGCAAAGGACTAGTGCCCGGGGAGCTGTTTTTT.

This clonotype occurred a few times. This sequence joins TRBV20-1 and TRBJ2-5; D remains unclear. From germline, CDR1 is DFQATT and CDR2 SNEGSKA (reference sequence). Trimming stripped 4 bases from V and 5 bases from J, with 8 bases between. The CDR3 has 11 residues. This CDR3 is CSAIPEETQYF. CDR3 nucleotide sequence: TGCAGTGCTATACCGGAGGAGACCCAGTACTTC.

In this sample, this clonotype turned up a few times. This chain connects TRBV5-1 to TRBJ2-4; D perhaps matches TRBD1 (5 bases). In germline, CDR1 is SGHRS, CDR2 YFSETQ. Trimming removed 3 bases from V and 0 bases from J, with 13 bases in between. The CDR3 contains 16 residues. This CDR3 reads CASSSTELLAKNIQYF. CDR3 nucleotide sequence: TGCGCCAGCAGCTCGACAGAATTACTAGCCAAAAACATTCAGTACTTC.

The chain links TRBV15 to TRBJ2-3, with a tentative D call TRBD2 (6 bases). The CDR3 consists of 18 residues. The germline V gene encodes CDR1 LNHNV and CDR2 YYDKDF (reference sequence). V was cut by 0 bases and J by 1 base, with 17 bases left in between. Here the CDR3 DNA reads TGTGCCACCAGCAGAGATCCCACCCTAGCGATTCGCACAGATACGCAGTATTTT. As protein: CATSRDPTLAIRTDTQYF.

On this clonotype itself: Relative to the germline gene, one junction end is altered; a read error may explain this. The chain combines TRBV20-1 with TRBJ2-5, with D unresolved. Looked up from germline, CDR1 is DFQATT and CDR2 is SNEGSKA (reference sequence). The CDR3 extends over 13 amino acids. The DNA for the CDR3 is TGCAGTGTTAGAGATAGGATGGGGGAGACCCAGTACTTC. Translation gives CSVRDRMGETQYF.

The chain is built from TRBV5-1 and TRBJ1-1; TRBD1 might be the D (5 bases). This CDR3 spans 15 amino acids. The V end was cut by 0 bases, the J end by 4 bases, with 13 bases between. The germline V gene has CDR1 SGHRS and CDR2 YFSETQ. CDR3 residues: CASSLAGGYGTEAFF. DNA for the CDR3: TGCGCCAGCAGCTTGGCCGGGGGGTATGGCACTGAAGCTTTCTTT.

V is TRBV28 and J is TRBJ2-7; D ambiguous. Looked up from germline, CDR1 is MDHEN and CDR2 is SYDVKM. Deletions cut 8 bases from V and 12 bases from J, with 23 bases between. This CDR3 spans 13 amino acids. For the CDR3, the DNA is TGTGCCAGCCAAAGTCCTGAAGTTCCTCGGCGGTACTTC. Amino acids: CASQSPEVPRRYF.

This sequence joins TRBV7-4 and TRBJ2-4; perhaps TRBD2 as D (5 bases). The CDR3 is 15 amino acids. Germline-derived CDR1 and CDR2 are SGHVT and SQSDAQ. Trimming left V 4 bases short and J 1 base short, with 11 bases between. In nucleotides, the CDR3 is TGTGCCAGCAGCTCAAGGACTGGGGCCAAAAACATTCAGTACTTC. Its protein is CASSSRTGAKNIQYF.

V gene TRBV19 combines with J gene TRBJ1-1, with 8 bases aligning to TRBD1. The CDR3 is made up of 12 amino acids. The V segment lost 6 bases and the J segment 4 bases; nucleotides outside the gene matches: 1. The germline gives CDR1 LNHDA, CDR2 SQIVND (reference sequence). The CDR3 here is CASRQGGTEAFF. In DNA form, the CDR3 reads TGTGCCAGTAGACAGGGGGGCACTGAAGCTTTCTTT.

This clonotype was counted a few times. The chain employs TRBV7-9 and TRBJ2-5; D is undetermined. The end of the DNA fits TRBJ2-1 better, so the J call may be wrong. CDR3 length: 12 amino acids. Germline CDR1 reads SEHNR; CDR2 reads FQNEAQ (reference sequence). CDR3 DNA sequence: TGTGCCAGCACCGCCTGGTCCAATGAGCAGTTCTTC. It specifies CASTAWSNEQFF.

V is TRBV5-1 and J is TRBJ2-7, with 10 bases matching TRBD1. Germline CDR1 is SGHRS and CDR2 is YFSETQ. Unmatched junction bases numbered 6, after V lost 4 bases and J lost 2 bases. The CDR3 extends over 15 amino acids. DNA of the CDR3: TGCGCCAGCAGCCCACGGACAGGGGGTCCCTACGAGCAGTACTTC. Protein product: CASSPRTGGPYEQYF.